Reported below is one TCR beta chain. This record belongs to a study of T cell changes during pregnancy in multiple sclerosis. Some clones are missing from TCRdb's copy, which holds only in-frame ones; the method was immunoSEQ multiplex PCR. The sample contains 45,000 to 55,000 clones, 85% to 95% of which appear only once. The source material was CD4+ T cells from peripheral blood mononuclear cells, sampled in the second trimester of pregnancy. This TCR was recovered from a female donor in good health, enrolled as a control in a pregnancy study.

In nucleotides, the CDR3 is TGTGCCAGTAGTATCCCCGAGGAAAAACTGTTTTTT. Amino acids: CASSIPEEKLFF. The chain carries TRBV19 and TRBJ1-4; D is undetermined. The CDR3 extends over 12 amino acids. V was trimmed by 3 bases and J by 8 bases, leaving 7 bases between them. Germline CDR1 is LNHDA and CDR2 is SQIVND (reference sequence).